The next 24 T cell receptor beta chains were all read from a single sample in a study of shared clonotypes between healthy human individuals. Profiled with immunoSEQ multiplex PCR; TCRdb holds only in-frame clones, not every one. Of a few million clones listed, more than 85% were seen once; the top ten hold 0.39%. Sequenced: naive CD4+ T cells from PBMCs. The subset was: CD45RA+ positively selected. Receptor source: a man younger than 30 in good health. Some clones in this sample may be carry-over from other donors' samples.

About this clone: The junction and the germline gene differ at one end; a read error may be behind it. The chain is built from TRBV28 and TRBJ2-7; perhaps TRBD1 as D (6 bases). The length of the CDR3 is 11 residues. The V gene's germline CDR1 is MDHEN and CDR2 SYDVKM. The CDR3 coding sequence is TGTGCCAGCAGTCAGCGAGGGGGTCTAAAATTC. Translated, it gives CASSQRGGLKF.

V is TRBV7-9 and J is TRBJ2-7; D is undetermined. Trimming stripped 1 base from V and 1 base from J, with 14 bases between. The CDR3 contains 16 residues. Germline CDR1 is SEHNR and CDR2 is FQNEAQ (reference sequence). The CDR3: CASSLVRFGLSYEQYF. CDR3 bases: TGTGCCAGCAGCTTAGTGAGGTTTGGCCTGTCCTACGAGCAGTACTTC.

The chain recombines TRBV5-1 with TRBJ2-3, with 7 nucleotides matching TRBD2. CDR3 size: 15 residues. Germline CDR1 reads SGHRS; CDR2 reads YFSETQ. Germline trimming cut 0 bases from V and 6 bases from J; bases unmatched to any gene: 7. The CDR3 region is CASSLGLAEADTQYF. The DNA of the CDR3 is TGCGCCAGCAGCTTGGGGCTAGCGGAAGCGGATACGCAGTATTTT.

This chain's CDR3 is CASSPTSWGGDYNEQFF. The CDR3 nucleotides read TGTGCCAGCAGTCCGACATCCTGGGGCGGGGACTACAATGAGCAGTTCTTC. The rearrangement joins TRBV27 to TRBJ2-1; a possible D gene is TRBD2 (6 bases). Deletions cut 5 bases from V and 3 bases from J, with 20 bases between. CDR1 MNHEY and CDR2 SMNVEV come from the germline V gene (reference sequence). CDR3 size: 17 residues.

V is TRBV7-2 and J is TRBJ2-3; TRBD2 matches 9 bases. Trimming removed 1 base from V and 4 bases from J; junction bases left unmatched: 6. Germline V lookup: CDR1 SGHTA, CDR2 FQGNSA. The CDR3 has 16 amino acids. In DNA form, the CDR3 reads TGTGCCAGCAGCTTAGTAGGGACTAGCTTCCCAGATACGCAGTATTTT. It yields the protein CASSLVGTSFPDTQYF.

The rearrangement links TRBV6-1 to TRBJ2-1, with TRBD2 matching over 9 bases. The CDR3 totals 19 residues. J lost 3 bases, V lost 4 bases, and 16 bases had no gene match. Germline CDR1 MNHNS, CDR2 SASEGT. CDR3 loop: CASSGRGSGRRAGYNEQFF. CDR3 coding DNA: TGTGCCAGCAGTGGCCGTGGTAGCGGGAGACGTGCTGGCTACAATGAGCAGTTCTTC.

The chain couples TRBV11-2 to TRBJ1-3; 7 bases are a match to TRBD1. Germline V gene data show CDR1 as SGHAT and CDR2 as FQNNGV. The CDR3 contains 16 residues. V trimming: 5 bases; J trimming: 1 base; junction bases outside the gene matches: 8. CDR3 nucleotide sequence: TGTGCCAGCAGCGCCCAACAGGGGAGGTCTGGAAACACCATATATTTT. This sequence encodes CASSAQQGRSGNTIYF.

Details on this clone: Within the sample, other DNA sequences also encode this same CDR3. The CDR3 is CASSLGRGSYNEQFF. The DNA of the CDR3 is TGTGCCAGCAGCTTAGGGAGGGGGTCCTACAATGAGCAGTTCTTC. V usage is TRBV7-2 and J usage is TRBJ2-1; possibly TRBD1 or TRBD2 for D (6 bases each). This CDR3 comprises 15 residues. V was cut by 1 base and J by 1 base, with 8 bases left in between. CDR1 is SGHTA, CDR2 FQGNSA, per germline.

This chain joins TRBV11-3 and TRBJ2-1; D gene unclear. CDR3 size: 17 residues. Germline lookup yields CDR1 SGHNT and CDR2 YENEEA. V was clipped by 1 base and J by 8 bases, with 21 bases between them. CDR3 DNA sequence: TGTGCCAGCAGCTTAGGATTTTTTGGGCCGACGGACGATGAGCAGTTCTTC. Its translation is CASSLGFFGPTDDEQFF.

V is TRBV5-1 and J is TRBJ1-3; D unresolved. Germline CDR1 is SGHRS and CDR2 is YFSETQ. V lost 0 bases and J lost 3, with 13 bases in between. The CDR3 totals 16 residues. The CDR3, as DNA: TGCGCCAGCAGCTTGGGACCCGCCATAGGTGGAAACACCATATATTTT. This sequence encodes CASSLGPAIGGNTIYF.

The rearrangement uses TRBV4-1 and TRBJ2-5; 8 nucleotides align to TRBD2. Per germline, CDR1 MGHRA and CDR2 YSYEKL. With 3 bases clipped from V and 3 bases from J, the junction kept 6 bases outside the gene matches. The CDR3 has 15 residues. DNA of the CDR3: TGCGCCAGCAGCCATGGGTCAGCGGGAGAAGAGACCCAGTACTTC. Its translation is CASSHGSAGEETQYF.

V and J are TRBV28 and TRBJ2-1, with unresolved D. The CDR3 loop spans 12 amino acids. Looked up from germline, CDR1 is MDHEN and CDR2 is SYDVKM. Deletions cut 6 bases from V and 9 bases from J, with 12 bases between. The CDR3: CASSLLDGEQFF. The CDR3 DNA is TGTGCCAGCAGCCTCCTCGACGGTGAGCAGTTCTTC.

This rearrangement joins TRBV9 to TRBJ2-5; 10 bases match TRBD2. The CDR3 extends over 16 amino acids. Germline CDR1 is SGDLS and CDR2 is YYNGEE. The J segment lost 0 bases and the V segment lost 0 bases, leaving 2 bases of the junction unmatched. CDR3 DNA sequence: TGTGCCAGCAGCGTAGGGACTAGCGGCTACCAAGAGACCCAGTACTTC. Translating it yields CASSVGTSGYQETQYF.

The V call is TRBV28, the J call TRBJ1-5, with no clear D. This CDR3 comprises 15 residues. Trimming removed 2 bases at V and 5 bases at J, with 13 bases between. Per the germline V gene, CDR1 is MDHEN and CDR2 is SYDVKM. The CDR3 sequence is CASSLPPYQDQPQHF. Here the CDR3 DNA reads TGTGCCAGCAGTTTACCCCCCTACCAGGATCAGCCCCAGCATTTT.

This sequence joins TRBV5-1 and TRBJ2-1, with 9 bases identical to TRBD2. Germline assignment: CDR1 SGHRS and CDR2 YFSETQ. V gave up 4 bases and J gave up 6 bases; unmatched junction bases: 8. The CDR3 covers 15 residues. The CDR3 DNA follows: TGCGCCAGCAGCCTGGGACTAGCTCAAGTCAATGAGCAGTTCTTC. Its protein is CASSLGLAQVNEQFF.

The rearrangement links TRBV28 to TRBJ1-2; perhaps TRBD1 as D (5 bases). V lost 4 bases, J lost 4 bases, and 10 bases lay in between. The CDR3 covers 13 residues. Germline V gene sequence: CDR1 MDHEN, CDR2 SYDVKM. The CDR3 spells CASSSPGPYGYTF. CDR3 DNA: TGTGCCAGCAGTTCCCCGGGACCCTATGGCTACACCTTC.

The rearrangement uses TRBV10-3 and TRBJ2-1; D is uncertain. Germline CDR1 is ENHRY and CDR2 is SYGVKD. V lost 2 bases and J 8 bases, leaving 13 bases between the germline ends. The CDR3 spans 14 residues. The CDR3 DNA reads as TGTGCCATCAGTGAGGGGCTAGTAGGAGATGAGCAGTTCTTC. This gives the protein CAISEGLVGDEQFF.

This sequence joins TRBV6-5 and TRBJ2-5; 12 bases are a match to TRBD2. The J call could be wrong; TRBJ2-7 is a better fit for the DNA end. Germline CDR1 reads MNHEY; CDR2 reads SVGAGI. This CDR3 contains 15 residues. CDR3 residues: CATKRTSGDSYEQYF. The CDR3 DNA reads as TGTGCCACCAAGAGGACTAGCGGGGACTCCTACGAGCAGTACTTC.

V is TRBV7-9 and J is TRBJ2-5, with a tentative D call TRBD1 (5 bases). The CDR3 runs 16 residues. CDR1 is SEHNR and CDR2 is FQNEAQ in the germline V gene (reference sequence). Trimming cost V 5 bases and J 5 bases, with 21 bases left between them. CDR3 nucleotides: TGTGCCAGCAGCATACCCACTTCGGACAAAGGGGAGACCCAGTACTTC. It translates to CASSIPTSDKGETQYF.

The V gene is TRBV19, the J gene TRBJ2-2, with 7 bases fitting TRBD2. The germline gives CDR1 LNHDA, CDR2 SQIVND (reference sequence). V dropped 3 bases and J dropped 7; count of bases not matched to a gene: 8. This CDR3 is built from 15 residues. CDR3 coding DNA: TGTGCCAGTAGTATTGTAGGACTAGGGAACGGGGAGCTGTTTTTT. Its protein is CASSIVGLGNGELFF.

This sequence joins TRBV15 and TRBJ2-7; possible D gene TRBD2, 6 bases. V dropped 3 bases and J dropped 7 bases, with 19 bases sitting between them. CDR1 and CDR2 (germline): LNHNV, YYDKDF (reference sequence). CDR3 size: 15 residues. The CDR3 reads CATSSGDSQVREQYF. The CDR3 DNA follows: TGTGCCACCAGCAGCGGGGACTCGCAAGTCAGAGAGCAGTACTTC.

The chain recombines TRBV25-1 with TRBJ2-7; TRBD1 matches at 10 bases. The germline V gene has CDR1 MGHDK and CDR2 SYGVNS. V lost 5 bases, J lost 2 bases, and 6 bases stayed unmatched. This CDR3 has 15 residues. CDR3 residues: CASSKPGTGAYEQYF. CDR3 nucleotide sequence: TGTGCCAGCAGTAAGCCCGGGACAGGGGCCTACGAGCAGTACTTC.

The V and J genes are TRBV21-1 and TRBJ2-7. TRBV21-1 is termed a pseudogene. CDR3 length: 16 residues. The CDR3 here is CASSKNNPILSYEQYF. CDR3 bases: TGTGCCAGCAGCAAAAATAATCCAATTCTCTCATACGAGCAGTACTTC.

The V gene is TRBV6-5, the J gene TRBJ2-2; D is undetermined. V lost 5 bases and J lost 4, with 14 bases in between. CDR1 and CDR2 (germline): MNHEY, SVGAGI. The CDR3 consists of 15 residues. CDR3 loop: CASSRPSVATGELFF. DNA of the CDR3: TGTGCCAGCAGTCGCCCCTCCGTTGCCACCGGGGAGCTGTTTTTT.